This is a list of T cell receptor beta chains from one sample in a study of T cell responses to AZD1222 COVID-19 vaccine. This table comes from immunoSEQ multiplex PCR, and its TCRdb copy is limited to in-frame clones, with some not included. Of 130,000 to 150,000 clones in the sample, 88% were seen once. The sample consisted of peripheral blood, taken on day 0 of AZD1222 vaccination. These receptors were obtained from an adult in good health. CDR3s include the opening cysteine and the closing phenylalanine or tryptophan. Each record gives: V gene, clone size, J gene, D gene, CDR3 protein, CDR3 DNA. A D gene is named only where the DNA matches it firmly. Some rows mark clone size as missing; the rest say once, few, many or name a class of expanded clone.

TRBV9	-	TRBJ2-7	TRBD1	CASSAGTGGLEQYF	TGTGCCAGCAGCGCCGGGACAGGGGGCTTGGAGCAGTACTTC
TRBV5-4	once	TRBJ2-7	TRBD2	CASSRGLAGGNYEQYF	TGTGCCAGCAGCCGGGGACTAGCGGGGGGTAACTACGAGCAGTACTTC
TRBV5-1	-	TRBJ1-1	-	CASSAGTPRGGTFF	TGCGCCAGCAGTGCCGGTACTCCGAGGGGGGGAACTTTCTTT
TRBV24-1	many	TRBJ1-4	TRBD1	CATSDYTQGATNEKLFF	TGTGCCACCAGTGATTATACACAGGGGGCAACTAATGAAAAACTGTTTTTT
TRBV5-4	-	TRBJ1-5	-	CASSLRGSVQPQHF	TGTGCCAGCAGCTTGCGCGGTTCGGTTCAGCCCCAGCATTTT
TRBV6-5	-	TRBJ1-2	TRBD1	CASSYTRTGSSGYTF	TGTGCCAGCAGTTACACGCGGACAGGGAGCAGTGGCTACACCTTC
TRBV6-5	-	TRBJ2-5	-	CASSKGRGRETQYF	TGTGCCAGCAGTAAGGGAAGAGGGCGAGAGACCCAGTACTTC
TRBV9	-	TRBJ2-2	-	CASTGLTTGELFF	TGTGCCAGCACTGGACTTACCACCGGGGAGCTGTTTTTT
TRBV18	-	TRBJ2-7	TRBD1	CASSPLGVQGKAVQYF	TGTGCCAGCTCACCGTTGGGTGTACAGGGGAAGGCAGTGCAGTACTTC
TRBV19	-	TRBJ2-2	-	CASSRRRGNTGELFF	TGTGCCAGTAGCCGAAGGCGGGGTAACACCGGGGAGCTGTTTTTT
TRBV15	-	TRBJ1-5	-	CATSRDTDQPQHF	TGTGCCACCAGCAGAGACACCGACCAGCCCCAGCATTTT
TRBV18	-	TRBJ1-3	-	CASSREGPSSGNTIYF	TGTGCCAGCTCAAGGGAGGGACCGAGCTCTGGAAACACCATATATTTT
TRBV15	-	TRBJ1-4	TRBD1	CATSRAGQGEKLFF	TGTGCCACCAGCAGAGCTGGACAGGGTGAAAAACTGTTTTTT
TRBV5-8	-	TRBJ1-5	TRBD1	CASKDRGASQPQHF	TGTGCCAGTAAGGACAGGGGAGCCAGCCAGCCCCAGCATTTT
TRBV24-1	-	TRBJ1-2	-	CATSDPSGQSDGYTF	TGTGCCACCAGTGATCCGTCGGGCCAGTCGGACGGCTACACCTTC
TRBV7-9	few	TRBJ2-3	-	CASSPRTADTQYF	TGTGCCAGCAGCCCCCGGACAGCAGATACGCAGTATTTT
TRBV6-5	-	TRBJ2-1	-	CASRRTDRSGNEQFF	TGTGCCAGCAGGCGAACTGACAGGTCCGGGAATGAGCAGTTCTTC
TRBV4-1	-	TRBJ2-7	TRBD1	CASSQDLGQGRYEQYF	TGCGCCAGCAGCCAAGATTTGGGACAGGGGCGGTACGAGCAGTACTTC
TRBV7-8	-	TRBJ2-7	-	CASSLLDEQYF	TGTGCCAGCAGCCTACTGGACGAGCAGTACTTC
TRBV2	-	TRBJ2-2	-	CASRGVQGTGELFF	TGTGCCAGCAGGGGTGTTCAGGGGACCGGGGAGCTGTTTTTT
TRBV25-1	-	TRBJ2-7	TRBD1	CASSESGTGGFEQYF	TGTGCCAGCAGTGAATCAGGGACAGGGGGCTTCGAGCAGTACTTC
TRBV5-1	-	TRBJ1-3	TRBD1	CASSLGQSSGNTIYF	TGCGCCAGCAGTTTGGGACAGAGCTCTGGAAACACCATATATTTT
TRBV5-1	-	TRBJ1-4	-	CASSLAGENEKLFF	TGCGCCAGCAGCTTGGCTGGGGAGAATGAAAAACTGTTTTTT
TRBV6-5	-	TRBJ1-6	-	CASSYSRQTYNSPLHF	TGTGCCAGCAGTTACTCACGCCAAACCTATAATTCACCCCTCCACTTT
TRBV6-1	-	TRBJ1-2	TRBD1	CASSEAPGGGYGYTF	TGTGCCAGCAGTGAAGCACCAGGGGGGGGCTATGGCTACACCTTC
TRBV7-2	-	TRBJ2-3	-	CASSLANPPTDTQYF	TGTGCCAGCAGCTTAGCTAACCCCCCCACAGATACGCAGTATTTT
TRBV9	-	TRBJ1-2	-	CASIPPGRPGLPRLCYGYTF	TGTGCCAGCATCCCCCCTGGGAGACCGGGACTCCCTCGATTGTGCTATGGCTACACCTTC
TRBV21-1	-	TRBJ2-7	-	CASSRDGLSSYEQYF	TGTGCCAGCAGCCGCGACGGTCTTAGCTCCTACGAGCAGTACTTC
TRBV7-2	-	TRBJ1-4	-	CASSLGGTNHQKLFF	TGTGCCAGCAGCTTAGGCGGGACTAACCACCAAAAACTGTTTTTT
TRBV5-6	-	TRBJ1-5	-	CASSLGASPNQPQHF	TGTGCCAGCAGCTTGGGGGCGTCCCCCAATCAGCCCCAGCATTTT
TRBV4-3	-	TRBJ2-1	TRBD2	CASSQVGPSGGYNEQFF	TGCGCCAGCAGCCAAGTCGGGCCCAGCGGGGGCTACAATGAGCAGTTCTTC
TRBV28	-	TRBJ1-2	-	CASSLGDTDYGYTF	TGTGCCAGCAGTTTAGGGGACACCGACTATGGCTACACCTTC
TRBV28	-	TRBJ1-1	-	CASGRTEAFF	TGTGCCAGCGGCCGCACTGAAGCTTTCTTT
TRBV5-6	-	TRBJ2-5	TRBD2	CASSRRLAGQETQYF	TGTGCCAGCAGCCGCCGGCTAGCGGGGCAAGAGACCCAGTACTTC
TRBV7-3	-	TRBJ2-3	-	CASSRSPADTQYF	TGTGCCAGCAGCCGAAGTCCCGCAGATACGCAGTATTTT
TRBV19	-	TRBJ1-5	-	CASSTLGSNQPQHF	TGTGCCAGTTCAACTCTGGGCAGCAATCAGCCCCAGCATTTT
TRBV28	few	TRBJ1-2	TRBD1	CASRPRDRVGYGYTF	TGTGCCAGCAGACCAAGGGACAGGGTAGGCTATGGCTACACCTTC
TRBV4-2	-	TRBJ1-5	-	CASSQASGLYQPQHF	TGTGCCAGCAGCCAAGCGTCGGGGCTGTATCAGCCCCAGCATTTT
TRBV12-1	once	TRBJ1-4	-	CASSSAFLERETGNEKLFF	TGTGCCAGCAGCTCCGCCTTCCTAGAACGCGAGACAGGTAATGAAAAACTGTTTTTT
TRBV15	few	TRBJ2-7	-	CATSRARGAYEQYF	TGTGCCACCAGCAGAGCCAGGGGCGCCTACGAGCAGTACTTC
TRBV20-1	-	TRBJ2-5	-	CSARLQETQYF	TGCAGTGCTAGACTCCAAGAGACCCAGTACTTC
TRBV6-5	-	TRBJ2-2	-	CASSYSQGGELFF	TGTGCCAGCAGTTACTCGCAGGGCGGGGAGCTGTTTTTT
TRBV6-5	-	TRBJ2-5	-	CASSYGSSGSQETQYF	TGTGCCAGCAGTTACGGATCCTCAGGGTCCCAAGAGACCCAGTACTTC
TRBV5-1	-	TRBJ2-7	-	CASSPHRQEQYF	TGCGCCAGCAGCCCACACAGACAGGAGCAGTACTTC
TRBV5-1	-	TRBJ2-2	-	CASSLGPYKTNTGELFF	TGCGCCAGCAGCTTGGGACCGTATAAGACGAACACCGGGGAGCTGTTTTTT